These 2 T cell receptor beta chains were sequenced from one sample in a study of blood T cell repertoires in COVID-19. Data came from immunoSEQ multiplex PCR; TCRdb stores just in-frame clones and leaves some out. The sample comprises 300,000 to 450,000 clones, more than 65% of which are singletons, and under 1.2% rests with the top ten. The sequenced material came from peripheral blood. The receptors stem from a human donor with acute or convalescent COVID-19. The donor label of this sample is uncertain.

The CDR3 DNA follows: TGCGCCAGCAGCCATCTACAGGGACTACTGAACACTGAAGCTTTCTTT. It translates to CASSHLQGLLNTEAFF. The chain uses TRBV4-1 and TRBJ1-1, with a possible D match to TRBD1 (6 bases). With 3 bases removed from V and 0 bases from J, the gap between germline ends came to 14 bases. From germline, CDR1 is MGHRA and CDR2 YSYEKL. This CDR3 has 16 residues.

V and J are TRBV5-6 and TRBJ2-5; TRBD1 aligns across 8 bases. V lost 4 bases and J lost 5; bases outside the gene matches: 7. Germline CDR1 and CDR2: SGHDT and YYEEEE. The CDR3 sequence is 14 residues long. The CDR3 region is CASSPSDRDETQYF. For the CDR3, the DNA is TGTGCCAGCAGCCCATCGGACAGGGACGAGACCCAGTACTTC. Complete variable domain (other parts from reference TRBV5-6 and TRBJ2-5): DAGVTQSPTHLIKTRGQQVTLRCSPKSGHDTVSWYQQALGQGPQFIFQYYEEEERQRGNFPDRFSGHQFPNYSSELNVNALLLGDSALYLCASSPSDRDETQYFGPGTRLLVL.